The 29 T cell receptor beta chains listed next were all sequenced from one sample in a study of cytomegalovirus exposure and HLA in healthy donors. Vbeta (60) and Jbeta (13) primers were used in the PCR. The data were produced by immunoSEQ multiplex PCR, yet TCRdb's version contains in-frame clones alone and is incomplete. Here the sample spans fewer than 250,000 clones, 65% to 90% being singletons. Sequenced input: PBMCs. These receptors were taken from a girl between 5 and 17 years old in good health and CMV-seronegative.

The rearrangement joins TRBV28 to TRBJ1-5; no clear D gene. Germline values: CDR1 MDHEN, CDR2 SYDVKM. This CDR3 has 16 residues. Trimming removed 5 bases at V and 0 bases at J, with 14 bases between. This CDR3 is CASSTLRRLSNQPQHF. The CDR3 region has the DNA TGTGCCAGCAGTACCCTGAGGCGGCTTAGCAATCAGCCCCAGCATTTT.

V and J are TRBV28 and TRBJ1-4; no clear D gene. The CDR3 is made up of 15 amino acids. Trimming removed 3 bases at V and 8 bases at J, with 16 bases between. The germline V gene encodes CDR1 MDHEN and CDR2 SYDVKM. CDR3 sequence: CASSFGGWNEEKLFF. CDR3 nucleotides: TGTGCCAGCAGTTTCGGCGGATGGAATGAGGAAAAACTGTTTTTT.

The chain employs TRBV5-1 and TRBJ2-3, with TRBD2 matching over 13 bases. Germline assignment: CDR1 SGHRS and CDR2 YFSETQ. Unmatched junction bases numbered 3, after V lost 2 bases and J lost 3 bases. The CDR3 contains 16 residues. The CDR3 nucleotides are TGCGCCAGCAGCTTTCGGACTAGCGGGGGAACAGATACGCAGTATTTT. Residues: CASSFRTSGGTDTQYF.

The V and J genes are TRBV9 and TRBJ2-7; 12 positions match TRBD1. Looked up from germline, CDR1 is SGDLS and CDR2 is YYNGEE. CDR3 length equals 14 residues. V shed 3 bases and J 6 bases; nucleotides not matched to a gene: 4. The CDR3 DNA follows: TGTGCCAGCAGCGCCGGGACAGGGGGCTTCGAGCAGTACTTC. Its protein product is CASSAGTGGFEQYF.

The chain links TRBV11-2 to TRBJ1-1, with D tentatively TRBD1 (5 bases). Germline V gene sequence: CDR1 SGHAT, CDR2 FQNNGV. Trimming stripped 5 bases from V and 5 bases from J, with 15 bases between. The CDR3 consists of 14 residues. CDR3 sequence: CASSPQSGGTEAFF. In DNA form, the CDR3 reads TGTGCCAGCAGCCCCCAATCCGGGGGAACTGAAGCTTTCTTT.

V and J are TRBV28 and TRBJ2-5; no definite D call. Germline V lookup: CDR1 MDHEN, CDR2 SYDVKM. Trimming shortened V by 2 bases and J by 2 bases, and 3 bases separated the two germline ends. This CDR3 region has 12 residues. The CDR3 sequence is CASSLQQETQYF. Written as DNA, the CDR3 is TGTGCCAGCAGTTTACAGCAAGAGACCCAGTACTTC.

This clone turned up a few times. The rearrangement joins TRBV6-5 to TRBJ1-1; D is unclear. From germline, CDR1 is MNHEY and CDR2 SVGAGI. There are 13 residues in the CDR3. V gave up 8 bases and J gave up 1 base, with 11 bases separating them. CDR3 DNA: TGTGCCAGCGGTAACAGAGAGAACACTGAAGCTTTCTTT. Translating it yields CASGNRENTEAFF.

The CDR3 DNA reads as TGTGCCAGCAGTTTATCCCTCGTTCCACACACAGATACGCAGTATTTT. It translates to CASSLSLVPHTDTQYF. The V and J genes are TRBV27 and TRBJ2-3; D not certain. The ends were cut back, 0 bases at V and 2 bases at J, with 12 bases in the middle. The CDR3 is 16 residues long. From germline, CDR1 is MNHEY and CDR2 SMNVEV (reference sequence).

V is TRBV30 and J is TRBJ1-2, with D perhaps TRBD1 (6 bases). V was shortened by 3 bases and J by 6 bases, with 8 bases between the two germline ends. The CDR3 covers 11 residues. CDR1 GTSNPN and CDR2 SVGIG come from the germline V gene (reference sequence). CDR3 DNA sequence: TGTGCCTGGAGCTCAGGGGATGGCTACACCTTC. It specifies CAWSSGDGYTF.

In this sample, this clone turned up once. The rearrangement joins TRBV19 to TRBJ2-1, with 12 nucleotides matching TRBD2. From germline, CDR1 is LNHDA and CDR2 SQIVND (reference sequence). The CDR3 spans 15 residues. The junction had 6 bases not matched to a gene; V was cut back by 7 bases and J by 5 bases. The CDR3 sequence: CASMPLAGGDNEQFF. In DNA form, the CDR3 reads TGTGCCAGTATGCCACTAGCGGGGGGCGACAATGAGCAGTTCTTC. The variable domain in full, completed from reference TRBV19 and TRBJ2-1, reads DGGITQSPKYLFRKEGQNVTLSCEQNLNHDAMYWYRQDPGQGLRLIYYSQIVNDFQKGDIAEGYSVSREKKESFPLTVTSAQKNPTAFYLCASMPLAGGDNEQFFGPGTRLTVL.

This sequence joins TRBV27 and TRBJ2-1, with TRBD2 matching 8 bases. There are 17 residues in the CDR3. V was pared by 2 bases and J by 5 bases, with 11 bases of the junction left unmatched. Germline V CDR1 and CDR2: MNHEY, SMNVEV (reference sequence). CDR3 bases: TGTGCCAGCAGTTTAACAGCGGGACTAGTGTTGGACAATGAGCAGTTCTTC. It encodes CASSLTAGLVLDNEQFF.

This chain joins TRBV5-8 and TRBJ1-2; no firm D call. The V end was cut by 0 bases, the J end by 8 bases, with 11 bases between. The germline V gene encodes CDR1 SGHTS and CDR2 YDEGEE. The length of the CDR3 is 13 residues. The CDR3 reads CASSLAPGQGYTF. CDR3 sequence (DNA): TGTGCCAGCAGCTTGGCGCCAGGTCAGGGCTACACCTTC.

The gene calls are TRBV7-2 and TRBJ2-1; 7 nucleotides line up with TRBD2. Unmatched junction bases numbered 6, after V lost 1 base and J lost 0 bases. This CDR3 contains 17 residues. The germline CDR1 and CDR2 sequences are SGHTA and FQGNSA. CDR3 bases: TGTGCCAGCAGCTTAGTACTAGCGATAAGCTCCTACAATGAGCAGTTCTTC. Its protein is CASSLVLAISSYNEQFF.

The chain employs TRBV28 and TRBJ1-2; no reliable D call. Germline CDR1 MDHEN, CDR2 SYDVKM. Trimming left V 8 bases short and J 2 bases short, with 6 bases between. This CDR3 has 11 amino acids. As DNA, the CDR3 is TGTGCCAGCGCAAGCAACTATGGCTACACCTTC. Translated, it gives CASASNYGYTF.

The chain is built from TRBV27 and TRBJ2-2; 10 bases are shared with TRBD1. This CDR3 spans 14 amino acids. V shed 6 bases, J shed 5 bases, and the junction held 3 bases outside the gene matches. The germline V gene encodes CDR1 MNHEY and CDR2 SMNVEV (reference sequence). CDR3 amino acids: CASSRDRGTGELFF. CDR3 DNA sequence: TGTGCCAGCAGCCGGGACAGGGGAACCGGGGAGCTGTTTTTT.

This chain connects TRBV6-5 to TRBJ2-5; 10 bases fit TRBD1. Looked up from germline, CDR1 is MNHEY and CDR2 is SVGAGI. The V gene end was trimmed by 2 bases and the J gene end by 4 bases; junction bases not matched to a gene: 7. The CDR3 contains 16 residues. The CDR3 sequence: CASSYASDRGGETQYF. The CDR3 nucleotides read TGTGCCAGCAGTTACGCCTCGGACAGGGGGGGAGAGACCCAGTACTTC.

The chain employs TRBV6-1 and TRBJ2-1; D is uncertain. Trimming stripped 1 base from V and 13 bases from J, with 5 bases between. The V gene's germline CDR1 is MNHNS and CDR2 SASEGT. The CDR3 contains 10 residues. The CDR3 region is CASSEVRQFF. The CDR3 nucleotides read TGTGCCAGCAGTGAAGTTAGACAGTTCTTC.

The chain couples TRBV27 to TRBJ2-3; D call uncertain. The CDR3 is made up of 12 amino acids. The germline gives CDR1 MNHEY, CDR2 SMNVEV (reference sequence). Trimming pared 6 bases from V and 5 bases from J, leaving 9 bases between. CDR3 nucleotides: TGTGCCAGCAGGCCCGGTGGAGATACGCAGTATTTT. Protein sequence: CASRPGGDTQYF.

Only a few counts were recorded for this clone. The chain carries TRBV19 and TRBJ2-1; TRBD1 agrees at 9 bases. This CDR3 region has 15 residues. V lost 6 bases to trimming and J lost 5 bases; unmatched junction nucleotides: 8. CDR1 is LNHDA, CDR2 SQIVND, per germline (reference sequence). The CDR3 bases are TGTGCCAGTAGAATAACCGGGACAGGGCACAATGAGCAGTTCTTC. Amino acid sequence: CASRITGTGHNEQFF.

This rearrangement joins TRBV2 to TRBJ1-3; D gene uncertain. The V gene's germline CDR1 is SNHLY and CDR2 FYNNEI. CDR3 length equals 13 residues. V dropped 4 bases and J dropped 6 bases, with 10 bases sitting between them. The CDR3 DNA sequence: TGTGCCAGCAGTGTTAATAATGTAAACACCATATATTTT. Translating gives CASSVNNVNTIYF. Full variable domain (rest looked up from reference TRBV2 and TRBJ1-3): EPEVTQTPSHQVTQMGQEVILRCVPISNHLYFYWYRQILGQKVEFLVSFYNNEISEKSEIFDDQFSVERPDGSNFTLKIRSTKLEDSAMYFCASSVNNVNTIYFGEGSWLTVV.

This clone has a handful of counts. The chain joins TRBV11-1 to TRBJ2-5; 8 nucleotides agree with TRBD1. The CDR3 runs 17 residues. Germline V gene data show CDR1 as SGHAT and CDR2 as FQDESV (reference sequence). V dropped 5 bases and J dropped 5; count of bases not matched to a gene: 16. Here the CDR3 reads CASSHDPDREHGETQYF. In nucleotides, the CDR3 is TGTGCCAGCAGCCACGACCCGGACAGGGAACATGGGGAGACCCAGTACTTC.

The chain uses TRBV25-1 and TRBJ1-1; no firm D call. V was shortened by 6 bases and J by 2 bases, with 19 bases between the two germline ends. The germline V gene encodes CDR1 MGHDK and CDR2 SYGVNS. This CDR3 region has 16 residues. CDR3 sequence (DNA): TGTGCCAGCAGGAACTATGTCTATGGTGGAAACACTGAAGCTTTCTTT. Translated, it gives CASRNYVYGGNTEAFF.

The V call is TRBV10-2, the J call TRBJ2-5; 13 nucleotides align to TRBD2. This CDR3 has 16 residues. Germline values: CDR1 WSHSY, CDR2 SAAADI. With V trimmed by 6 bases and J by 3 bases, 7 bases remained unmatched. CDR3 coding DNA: TGCGCCAGCAGGGGCGGACTAGCGGGAGTTAAAGAGACCCAGTACTTC. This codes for CASRGGLAGVKETQYF.

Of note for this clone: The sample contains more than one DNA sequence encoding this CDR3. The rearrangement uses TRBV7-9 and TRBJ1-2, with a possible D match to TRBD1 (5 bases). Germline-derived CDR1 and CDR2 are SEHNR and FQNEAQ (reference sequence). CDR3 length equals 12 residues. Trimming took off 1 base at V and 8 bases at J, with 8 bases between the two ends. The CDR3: CASSLERGGYTF. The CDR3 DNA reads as TGTGCCAGCAGCTTAGAAAGGGGCGGCTACACCTTC.

The DNA of the CDR3 is TGCGCCAGCAGCTTGGCCAGCGGGACGGAGCTTTACTTC. Encoded protein: CASSLASGTELYF. The chain carries TRBV5-1 and TRBJ2-7, with 7 bases fitting TRBD2. J was trimmed by 13 bases and V by 0 bases; bases with no gene match: 10. The CDR3 consists of 13 residues. The germline V gene encodes CDR1 SGHRS and CDR2 YFSETQ.

The CDR3 sequence: CSVKGDTYEQYF. The CDR3 region has the DNA TGCAGCGTTAAAGGAGATACCTACGAGCAGTACTTC. This chain joins TRBV29-1 and TRBJ2-7, with D unclear. The CDR3 length is 12 residues. V gave up 5 bases and J gave up 2 bases, with 10 bases separating them. Germline assignment: CDR1 SQVTM and CDR2 ANQGSEA.

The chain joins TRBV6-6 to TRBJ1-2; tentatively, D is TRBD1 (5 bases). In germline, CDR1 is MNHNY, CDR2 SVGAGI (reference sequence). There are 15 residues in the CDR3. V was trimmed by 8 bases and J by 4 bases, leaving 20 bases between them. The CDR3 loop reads CASLMRGDPSYGYTF. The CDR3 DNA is TGTGCCAGCCTAATGCGGGGGGACCCCAGCTATGGCTACACCTTC.

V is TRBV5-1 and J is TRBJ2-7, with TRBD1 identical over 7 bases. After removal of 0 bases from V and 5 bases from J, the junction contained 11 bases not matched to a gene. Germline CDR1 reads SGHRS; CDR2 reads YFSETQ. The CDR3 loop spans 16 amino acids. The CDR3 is CASSLGDRVYRNEQYF. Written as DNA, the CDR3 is TGCGCCAGCAGCTTGGGCGACAGGGTGTATAGGAACGAGCAGTACTTC.

The CDR3 reads CASSLISDYGYTF. CDR3 in DNA: TGTGCCAGCAGCTTAATCAGCGACTATGGCTACACCTTC. This chain connects TRBV7-9 to TRBJ1-2; no clear D gene. Germline V CDR1 and CDR2: SEHNR, FQNEAQ (reference sequence). Trimming pared 2 bases from V and 3 bases from J, leaving 7 bases between. CDR3 length: 13 residues.